This T cell receptor beta chain was retrieved from a study of patients and donors after allogeneic stem cell transplantation. Trimming stripped 6 bases from V and 5 bases from J, with 19 bases between. CDR1 and CDR2 (germline): SGHVS, FQNEAQ. The CDR3 runs 15 residues. TCRdb fed the RT-PCR reads into MiXCR, producing one record per CDR3 protein. Of hundreds of thousands of distinct CDR3 sequences in the sample, roughly an eighth are singletons; the top ten hold under 14%. Sequenced input: blood, either unsorted or a sorted T cell fraction (not recorded which). The chain joins TRBV7-8 to TRBJ1-1, with a possible D match to TRBD1 (5 bases). This clonotype was sampled from a human donor who was either an allogeneic HSCT recipient or a stem cell or donor lymphocyte infusion donor (not recorded which). It is not recorded whose cells these are; they may come from a transplant donor. The CDR3 region has the DNA TGTGCCAGCAGATTCCTCGGGACGGCTGGAACTGAAGCTTTCTTT. It is translated as CASRFLGTAGTEAFF.